Given below is one T cell receptor (beta chain) in context. In its sample, this clone was seen a few times. There is no known antigen for this receptor. No quality values exist for individual bases; no much larger clone is one base distant. The immunoSEQ Assay, a bias-controlled multiplex PCR, was used to amplify TCRbeta CDR3 regions from genomic DNA. Per the authors' processing: The number of nucleated cells in each sample was estimated by amplification of reference gene primers within the assay. Sequence reads were collapsed and filtered to measure the absolute abundance of every unique TCRbeta CDR3 rearrangement. Productive Simpson clonality was computed per sample as the square root of Simpson's diversity index over productive rearrangements. TCRdb obtained this table from immuneACCESS and retained in-frame rearrangements with V and J assigned. These tables miss some clones; where compared with another copy, unresolved V genes account for less than half of the shortfall, and the remainder is unexplained. Clonal size and the V and J genes are those of that table, whereas D and trimming came from the DNA. The sample has 60,000 or so clones on record, approximately 84% of them singletons. The ten largest clones take up roughly 3.5% of the sample.

These data come from a study of blood T cell repertoires in COVID-19 (TCRdb year 2020). Broadly, across the study: Samples from collaborators originated in the United States, Italy and Spain and spanned both the acute and convalescent phases of COVID-19. The material from the prospective study consisted of cDNA or gDNA derived from T cells, B-cell-depleted T cells, or PBMCs. The dataset comprised deeply sampled blood TCRbeta repertoires from subjects exposed to, actively infected with, or recovered from COVID-19. The repertoires were released in a freely available public database meant as a resource for research on the immune response to SARS-CoV-2. Samples were obtained from the ongoing ImmuneRACE study (first 160 participants) and from 1,000 to 1,500 subjects provided by 6 global collaborators. Sample metadata almost always included a de-identified subject ID, COVID-19 status, age in years and sex. Where HLA class I and class II types were available, the types were taken from metadata supplied by the sample provider, not from assay-based typing. General findings and caveats noted by the study authors: The amount of clinical and demographic metadata varied by source and participant and was provided uncurated.

Whole blood was collected in K2EDTA tubes by collaborating institutions according to the institutions' own protocols. Collaborator samples were shipped for TCRbeta analysis as frozen whole blood, isolated PBMCs, or DNA extracted from either sample type. The V end gives up 0 bases and the J end 7 bases, leaving 12 bases in the junction not matched to a gene. The germline V gene yields SGDLS for CDR1 and YYNGEE for CDR2. The CDR3, from cysteine to phenylalanine, totals 17 residues. CDR3 DNA is the only sequence kept; it has 51 bases, read in frame from the first base. This chain joins TRBV9 to TRBJ1-2, with 10 junctional bases fitting TRBD1. The sample taken for sequencing was peripheral blood. This clonotype originated in a man in his 60s with acute or convalescent COVID-19. In nucleotides, the sequence is TGTGCCAGCAGCGTAGTTGGCGGGATGGGACAGGGGTTTGGCTACACCTTC. It is translated as CASSVVGGMGQGFGYTF.